Below, one T cell receptor beta chain is given with its context. The germline V gene encodes CDR1 MNHEY and CDR2 SMNVEV (reference sequence). Trimming took 6 bases from V and 8 from J, leaving 16 bases between them. The CDR3 has 13 residues. The time point is: blood at routine non-recurrence follow-up after resection. Whole RNA was taken from tumor, nontumor lung or frozen PBMC; it was then sequenced unsorted. This sample was included in a study of spatial heterogeneity in lung cancer. Background on the study: Sequenced were any available follow-up PBMC samples, which had been obtained a median of about 22 months after resection.

Each molecule of TCR cDNA was tagged with one unique molecular identifier. From the 5' RACE reads, TCRdb called clonotypes with MiXCR, one entry per CDR3 protein. The sample records around 110,000 distinct CDR3 sequences, approximately 12% being singletons. This sample comprised PBMCs, obtained at follow-up. The sequence derives from a male donor with early-stage non-small cell lung cancer. The V and J genes are TRBV27 and TRBJ1-2; D ambiguous. In nucleotides, the CDR3 is TGTGCCAGCAGCCTAGGAGTTGCCTGGGGCTACACCTTC. It yields the protein CASSLGVAWGYTF.